This TCR beta chain emerged from a study of blood T cells in healthy people across ages. General study findings and limits: Aged donors had fewer naive CD4+ cells and lower diversity than long-lived donors. Conclusively comparing naive with antigen-experienced cells was impossible with unsorted PBMCs.

Primed by a sample-barcoded 5' primer and a J-beta primer mix, a second PCR proceeded for 7 to 11 cycles. TCRdb used MiXCR to reprocess the 5' RACE reads, holding one entry per CDR3 protein. The profile shows about 1.1 million distinct CDR3 sequences, more than 30% of them singletons. CDR1 and CDR2 (germline): SQVTM, ANQGSEA. The CDR3 extends over 12 amino acids. The V gene lost 5 bases and the J gene lost 1 base, with 8 bases spanning the gap. This clonotype has more than one count but fewer than ten. Antigen specificity is unknown. The sample consisted of blood. This clonotype was sampled from a man in his late teens or twenties in good health. The J gene is TRBJ1-2, the V gene TRBV29-1; D is uncertain. The CDR3, as DNA: TGCAGCGTTTACGGGTATAACTATGGCTACACCTTC. Protein product: CSVYGYNYGYTF.